Detailed here is one TCR beta chain. This specimen comes from a study of CD8 T cells in Susac syndrome. Trimming took 3 bases from V and 3 from J, leaving 14 bases between them. Germline loops: CDR1 MGHRA, CDR2 YSYEKL. This CDR3 has 15 residues. A quantity of roughly 0.5 to 1 ug RNA underwent reverse transcription using random hexamers. TCRdb reprocessed the immunoSEQ multiplex PCR reads with MiXCR, giving one entry per CDR3 protein. The sample records around 300,000 distinct CDR3 sequences, 75% to 90% being singletons. V and J are TRBV4-1 and TRBJ2-5; D is unresolved. The clonotype comes from a human donor with multiple sclerosis. Sequencing used CD8+ T cells from PBMCs. CDR3 residues: CASSQWAGKEETQYF. CDR3 in DNA: TGCGCCAGCAGCCAGTGGGCAGGAAAGGAAGAGACCCAGTACTTC.